The 29 T cell receptor beta chains listed next were all sequenced from one sample in a study of Tregs in tolerant kidney transplant recipients. Measured with immunoSEQ multiplex PCR; TCRdb has only the in-frame clones, and not every one. The table has 240,000 or so clones, roughly four fifths seen once. Source material: CD4+ T cells from blood. The receptors derive from a human donor in good health.

V gene TRBV7-2 combines with J gene TRBJ2-5; no firm D call. Germline lookup yields CDR1 SGHTA and CDR2 FQGNSA. CDR3 length: 11 residues. The V and J ends lost 5 bases and 1 base respectively, with 2 bases between them. CDR3 DNA sequence: TGTGCCAGCAGCATCCAAGAGACCCAGTACTTC. The encoded protein is CASSIQETQYF.

The table lists this clone with a count of one. The genes are TRBV2 and TRBJ1-1; D is ambiguous. Germline V gene sequence: CDR1 SNHLY, CDR2 FYNNEI. This CDR3 spans 13 amino acids. Trimming removed 7 bases from V and 8 bases from J, with 17 bases in between. For the CDR3, the DNA is TGTGCCAGCACCGAGGAGGGAAGATCCGAAGCTTTCTTT. Amino acid sequence: CASTEEGRSEAFF.

This rearrangement joins TRBV6-6 to TRBJ2-1, with TRBD1 as a possible D gene (5 bases). CDR1 and CDR2 (germline): MNHNY, SVGAGI (reference sequence). V was cut by 6 bases and J by 4 bases, with 16 bases left in between. This CDR3 has 15 residues. This chain's CDR3 is CASSRTPQPYNEQFF. In nucleotides, the CDR3 is TGTGCCAGCAGCAGGACACCCCAACCTTACAATGAGCAGTTCTTC.

The rearrangement links TRBV13 to TRBJ1-1; D is unresolved. This CDR3 has 14 residues. Germline assignment: CDR1 PRHDT and CDR2 FYEKMQ (reference sequence). Trimming took off 1 base at V and 1 base at J, with 7 bases between the two ends. Here the CDR3 reads CASSLARRNTEAFF. The CDR3 DNA sequence: TGTGCCAGCAGCTTAGCCCGGAGGAACACTGAAGCTTTCTTT.

V and J are TRBV18 and TRBJ1-2; 8 nucleotides match TRBD1. After removal of 2 bases from V and 5 bases from J, the junction contained 10 bases not matched to a gene. The germline V gene has CDR1 KGHSH and CDR2 LQKENI. The CDR3 sequence is 16 residues long. The CDR3 loop is CASSPKGTGGDYGYTF. CDR3 DNA: TGTGCCAGCTCACCAAAAGGGACAGGCGGTGATTATGGCTACACCTTC.

The chain carries TRBV7-3 and TRBJ2-3, with 10 bases that match TRBD2. CDR3 size: 16 residues. Germline values: CDR1 SGHTA, CDR2 FQGTGA. Trimming removed 2 bases from V and 3 bases from J; junction bases left unmatched: 5. Here the CDR3 DNA reads TGTGCCAGCAGCTTACGTGCGGGACTAGCGACAGATACGCAGTATTTT. This codes for CASSLRAGLATDTQYF. Filled out from reference TRBV7-3 and TRBJ2-3, the complete variable domain reads GAGVSQTPSNKVTEKGKYVELRCDPISGHTALYWYRQSLGQGPEFLIYFQGTGAADDSGLPNDRFFAVRPEGSVSTLKIQRTERGDSAVYLCASSLRAGLATDTQYFGPGTRLTVL.

This CDR3 is CASSLGGNTEAFF. Written as DNA, the CDR3 is TGTGCCAGCAGCTTAGGAGGGAACACTGAAGCTTTCTTT. The chain combines TRBV11-1 with TRBJ1-1; D is uncertain. Deletions cut 1 base from V and 1 base from J, with 4 bases between. The CDR3 length is 13 residues. Germline loops: CDR1 SGHAT, CDR2 FQDESV (reference sequence).

The table lists this clone with a few counts. The chain links TRBV10-3 to TRBJ2-2, with no clear D. The germline V gene encodes CDR1 ENHRY and CDR2 SYGVKD. CDR3 size: 12 residues. Trimming took off 3 bases at V and 4 bases at J, with 3 bases between the two ends. The CDR3 DNA reads as TGTGCCATCAGTGACAGCACCGGGGAGCTGTTTTTT. Protein: CAISDSTGELFF.

The gene calls are TRBV9 and TRBJ1-1, with TRBD1 matching 8 bases. The CDR3 is 16 amino acids. V was clipped by 0 bases and J by 7 bases; unmatched bases: 11. Germline V gives CDR1 SGDLS, CDR2 YYNGEE. DNA of the CDR3: TGTGCCAGCAGCGTAGGGGGGGACAGGATAGCTTATGAAGCTTTCTTT. Protein sequence: CASSVGGDRIAYEAFF.

This chain connects TRBV19 to TRBJ1-2; TRBD1 might be the D (5 bases). V lost 4 bases, J lost 5 bases, and 23 bases lay in between. The germline V gene encodes CDR1 LNHDA and CDR2 SQIVND (reference sequence). The CDR3 totals 17 residues. Here the CDR3 reads CASSKTRELRGHYGYTF. DNA of the CDR3: TGTGCCAGTAGTAAGACCAGGGAGTTGCGTGGGCATTATGGCTACACCTTC.

Concerning this clone itself: In the same sample, other DNA sequences code for this CDR3. V and J are TRBV18 and TRBJ2-7; 9 bases align to TRBD1. The germline V gene encodes CDR1 KGHSH and CDR2 LQKENI. Losses at the gene ends were 3 bases for V and 0 bases for J; bases not matched to a gene: 0. The length of the CDR3 is 14 residues. As DNA, the CDR3 is TGTGCCAGCTCACCGGGACAGGGCTCCTACGAGCAGTACTTC. Translated: CASSPGQGSYEQYF.

The V call is TRBV19, the J call TRBJ1-1, with D possibly being TRBD1 (6 bases). The CDR3 length is 17 residues. Germline loops: CDR1 LNHDA, CDR2 SQIVND (reference sequence). Between the trimmed V and J ends, which lost 1 base and 0 bases, there was a span of 15 bases. The CDR3 sequence is CASSIGKRRQVNTEAFF. CDR3 sequence (DNA): TGTGCCAGTAGTATAGGAAAAAGGAGACAGGTGAACACTGAAGCTTTCTTT.

This clone was found a few times. The rearrangement uses TRBV11-2 and TRBJ1-5; a possible D gene is TRBD1 (6 bases). The CDR3 is 13 amino acids. Trimming cost V 6 bases and J 3 bases, with 9 bases left between them. Germline CDR1 reads SGHAT; CDR2 reads FQNNGV. The CDR3 region has the DNA TGTGCCAGCAGTCCAGGGGTCAATCAGCCCCAGCATTTT. Protein: CASSPGVNQPQHF.

This rearrangement joins TRBV9 to TRBJ2-2, with D tentatively TRBD2 (5 bases). CDR3 length: 15 residues. The V gene's germline CDR1 is SGDLS and CDR2 YYNGEE. The germline V and J ends were trimmed by 0 bases and 4 bases, with 10 bases remaining between them. In DNA form, the CDR3 reads TGTGCCAGCAGCGTAGCTAGCCGGATCACCGGGGAGCTGTTTTTT. Translating gives CASSVASRITGELFF.

This chain joins TRBV7-6 and TRBJ1-1, with D hard to call. This CDR3 has 13 amino acids. CDR1 and CDR2 from the germline V gene are SGHVS and FNYEAQ. V was shortened by 3 bases and J by 3 bases, with 8 bases between the two germline ends. CDR3 in amino acids: CASSLARHTEAFF. As DNA, the CDR3 is TGTGCCAGCAGCTTGGCCCGGCACACTGAAGCTTTCTTT.

With regard to this clone: The sample holds other DNA sequences that translate to the same CDR3. This rearrangement joins TRBV19 to TRBJ2-1; D is ambiguous. There are 15 residues in the CDR3. The V and J ends lost 0 bases and 0 bases respectively, with 6 bases between them. Germline-derived CDR1 and CDR2 are LNHDA and SQIVND (reference sequence). CDR3 nucleotides: TGTGCCAGTAGTATAGATCGGAGCTCCTACAATGAGCAGTTCTTC. Its protein product is CASSIDRSSYNEQFF.

This clone was counted once. Other DNA sequences in this sample translate to the same CDR3. The rearrangement links TRBV7-3 to TRBJ2-3; D unclear. The CDR3 extends over 13 amino acids. V lost 5 bases, J lost 2 bases, and 8 bases lay in between. Germline V gene data show CDR1 as SGHTA and CDR2 as FQGTGA. In DNA, the CDR3 is TGTGCCAGCAGCCTCTCAGCCACAGATACGCAGTATTTT. It codes for CASSLSATDTQYF.

The V call is TRBV7-2, the J call TRBJ1-4; 8 nucleotides match TRBD1. Germline V gives CDR1 SGHTA, CDR2 FQGNSA. This CDR3 is built from 15 residues. V lost 5 bases, J lost 8 bases, and 10 bases stayed unmatched. The CDR3 region has the DNA TGTGCCAGCAGCCAATTTCAGGCAGGGGGCGAAAAACTGTTTTTT. It encodes CASSQFQAGGEKLFF.

The chain has TRBV10-3 and TRBJ2-7; TRBD2 matches at 8 bases. The length of the CDR3 is 16 residues. V lost 0 bases to trimming and J lost 5 bases; unmatched junction nucleotides: 9. CDR1 ENHRY and CDR2 SYGVKD come from the germline V gene. The CDR3 region is CAISESLREGQDEQYF. The CDR3 nucleotides read TGTGCCATCAGTGAGTCTCTCCGGGAGGGCCAGGACGAGCAGTACTTC.

V gene TRBV6-5 combines with J gene TRBJ1-5; no firm D call. V was clipped by 5 bases and J by 5 bases, with 13 bases between them. The CDR3 length is 14 residues. Germline-derived CDR1 and CDR2 are MNHEY and SVGAGI. The CDR3 region is CASSELGGHQPQHF. The CDR3 DNA reads TGTGCCAGCAGTGAACTTGGAGGGCATCAGCCCCAGCATTTT.

This clone occurred a few times. This chain joins TRBV2 and TRBJ1-5; D call uncertain. V lost 3 bases to trimming and J lost 3 bases, with 6 bases between them. The CDR3 runs 13 residues. Germline V gene sequence: CDR1 SNHLY, CDR2 FYNNEI. For the CDR3, the DNA is TGTGCCAGCAGTGACCAGTACAATCAGCCCCAGCATTTT. Translation gives CASSDQYNQPQHF.

The chain is built from TRBV7-2 and TRBJ2-7; D perhaps matches TRBD2 (7 bases). The CDR3 spans 15 residues. V gave up 6 bases and J gave up 3 bases, with 18 bases separating them. CDR1 is SGHTA and CDR2 is FQGNSA in the germline V gene. The CDR3 region is CASREGGAGNYEQYF. DNA of the CDR3: TGTGCCAGCAGGGAAGGGGGGGCTGGGAACTACGAGCAGTACTTC.

The chain links TRBV12-5 to TRBJ1-1; D might be TRBD1 (5 bases). The germline V gene has CDR1 LGHNT and CDR2 FRNRAP. V lost 3 bases and J 1 base, leaving 9 bases between the germline ends. The CDR3 covers 14 residues. The CDR3 DNA reads TGTGCTAGTGGTTTACACCAGGGGAACACTGAAGCTTTCTTT. Its translation: CASGLHQGNTEAFF. The full variable domain, with the rest looked up from reference TRBV12-5 and TRBJ1-1, is DARVTQTPRHKVTEMGQEVTMRCQPILGHNTVFWYRQTMMQGLELLAYFRNRAPLDDSGMPKDRFSAEMPDATLATLKIQPSEPRDSAVYFCASGLHQGNTEAFFGQGTRLTVV.

The chain links TRBV10-2 to TRBJ2-5, with 8 bases that match TRBD1. The DNA end is more similar to TRBJ2-7, so the J call may be wrong. Germline V gene sequence: CDR1 WSHSY, CDR2 SAAADI. The CDR3 loop spans 14 amino acids. Here the CDR3 reads CASSWDRTLYEQYF. The CDR3 DNA reads TGCGCCAGCAGTTGGGACAGGACACTCTACGAGCAGTACTTC.

CDR3 loop: CASSRANPDTQYF. Here the CDR3 DNA reads TGTGCCAGCAGTCGGGCAAACCCAGATACGCAGTATTTT. The V and J genes are TRBV2 and TRBJ2-3; D gene uncertain. V lost 5 bases to trimming and J lost 4 bases, with 10 bases between them. From germline, CDR1 is SNHLY and CDR2 FYNNEI. The CDR3 consists of 13 residues.

The gene calls are TRBV5-6 and TRBJ1-5, with unresolved D. The CDR3 sequence is 14 residues long. CDR1 SGHDT and CDR2 YYEEEE come from the germline V gene. Deletions cut 0 bases from V and 5 bases from J, with 9 bases between. In nucleotides, the CDR3 is TGTGCCAGCAGCTTGGACAGAGGGCATCAGCCCCAGCATTTT. Its translation: CASSLDRGHQPQHF. The variable domain in full, with the rest retrieved from reference TRBV5-6 and TRBJ1-5, is DAGVTQSPTHLIKTRGQQVTLRCSPKSGHDTVSWYQQALGQGPQFIFQYYEEEERQRGNFPDRFSGHQFPNYSSELNVNALLLGDSALYLCASSLDRGHQPQHFGDGTRLSIL.

The CDR3 spells CASRGTSDNYGYTF. The CDR3 nucleotides are TGCGCCAGCCGCGGCACGTCCGATAACTATGGCTACACCTTC. This chain connects TRBV4-1 to TRBJ1-2, with D unclear. V was shortened by 8 bases and J by 1 base, with 14 bases between the two germline ends. Germline V gene lookup returns CDR1 MGHRA and CDR2 YSYEKL. The CDR3 loop spans 14 amino acids.

V is TRBV7-9 and J is TRBJ1-2; weak D call: TRBD1 (6 bases). Germline V lookup: CDR1 SEHNR, CDR2 FQNEAQ (reference sequence). The V gene lost 5 bases and the J gene lost 4 bases, with 11 bases spanning the gap. CDR3 length equals 13 residues. DNA for the CDR3: TGTGCCAGCAGCGCACAGGGTTCCTATGGCTACACCTTC. Protein: CASSAQGSYGYTF.

The V and J genes are TRBV29-1 and TRBJ2-2; a weak D match, TRBD1 (5 bases). The CDR3 totals 14 residues. Germline V lookup: CDR1 SQVTM, CDR2 ANQGSEA. V gave up 4 bases and J gave up 1 base, with 10 bases separating them. The DNA for the CDR3 is TGCAGCGTTGCCCAGGGTGTGAACACCGGGGAGCTGTTTTTT. Its protein product is CSVAQGVNTGELFF.